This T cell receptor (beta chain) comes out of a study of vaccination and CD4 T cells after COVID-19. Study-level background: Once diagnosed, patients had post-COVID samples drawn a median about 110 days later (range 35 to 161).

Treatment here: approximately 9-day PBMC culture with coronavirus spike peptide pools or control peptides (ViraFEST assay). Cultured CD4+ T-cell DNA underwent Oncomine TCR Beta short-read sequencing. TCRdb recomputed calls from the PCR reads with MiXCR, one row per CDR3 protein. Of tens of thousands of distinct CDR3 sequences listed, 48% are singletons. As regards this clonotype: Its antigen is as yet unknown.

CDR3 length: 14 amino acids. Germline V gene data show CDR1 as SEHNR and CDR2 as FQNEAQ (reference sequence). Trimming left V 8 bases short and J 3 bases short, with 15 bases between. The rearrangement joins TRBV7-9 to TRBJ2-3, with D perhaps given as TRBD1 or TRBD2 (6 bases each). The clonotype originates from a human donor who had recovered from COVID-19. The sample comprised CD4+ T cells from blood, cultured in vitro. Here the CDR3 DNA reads TGTGCCAGCGCCCGAGGGGGGCGAACAGATACGCAGTATTTT. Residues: CASARGGRTDTQYF.